Detailed here is one T cell receptor (beta chain). Its cognate antigen has yet to be identified. The record has no base qualities; no much larger clone is one base away. CDR1 and CDR2, looked up from the germline V gene (reference sequence), are LNHDA and SQIVND. The CDR3 goes from the cysteine to the phenylalanine over 14 residues. Only the CDR3 part of the read is kept: 42 bases, read in frame from the first base. A distance of 12 bases separates the germline ends of V and J, which lose 8 bases and 0 bases respectively. The data stem from a study of T cells after yellow fever vaccination (dated by TCRdb to between 2017 and 2020). In the study overall: Libraries from fractions with low cell numbers were prepared with the SMART-Seq v4 Ultra Low Input RNA kit. To follow T-cell clones before and after primary and booster YFV17D yellow fever vaccination, bulk TCR alpha and beta repertoires were sequenced over time. Two healthy male donors made up the cohort, one aged 18 to 29 years and the other aged 30 to 40 years. Blood was drawn at multiple timepoints before and after primary and secondary immunization, with bulk PBMC replicates and cell subsets isolated.

TCR cDNA was made using 5'RACE template switching, a step that added a universal primer site and unique molecular identifiers. cDNA synthesis was primed from both the TCR alpha and TCR beta constant segments. Library amplification involved two PCR steps, and the second step added sample barcodes and sequencing adapters. Sequencing of libraries was performed on Illumina HiSeq 2500 (2x100 bp) or NovaSeq (2x150 bp). The study's processing was this. Demultiplexing of reads and collapsing into UMI consensus sequences were performed with MIGEC, and V(D)J alignment was carried out with MiXCR. Clonotypes responding to the vaccine were identified with edgeR on replicate PBMC samples, with the criteria of FDR below 0.01 and a log2 fold change above 5 up to day 15. Bulk clonotypes were assigned CD4 or CD8 identity according to which sequenced CD4 or CD8 repertoire held them at higher abundance. TCRdb reprocessing: public reads trimmed at Q25 with fastp, clones called with MiXCR, in-frame beta chains kept. Rows with a matching CDR3 protein are joined into one entry that keeps the most common DNA and genes. TCRdb's processing, not the authors', yielded these V and J calls. This sample gives more than 350,000 distinct CDR3 sequences in total; 11% of them show up just once. The ten largest clones capture 18% of the sample.

In the paper's terms, the treatment or condition label means: live attenuated yellow fever vaccine strain. At each blood-draw timepoint, two biological replicates of bulk PBMCs were collected. PBMCs were isolated from peripheral blood using a standard Ficoll-Paque protocol. TriZol was used to extract RNA from bulk PBMCs, CD4 and CD8 fractions, and dextramer-positive and dextramer-negative fractions. The paper as a whole reports these results and caveats: Compared with the primary T-cell response, the secondary T-cell response was weaker but faster, peaking on day 5 rather than day 15. The study included only two donors, which limits how far the findings can be generalized. Computational filtering was needed because FACS-sorted repertoires could contain abundant contaminating clonotypes from the bulk population. A small fraction of clonotypes appeared in both the CD4 and CD8 compartments, likely as a result of convergent recombination. Most clones expanded after primary vaccination (about 96% of CD4 and around 88% of CD8) were re-detected after the booster, suggesting that broad memory maintenance occurred.

Rearrangement joined TRBV19 to TRBJ2-3, with no confident D gene call. This sequence originates from a man younger than 35 who received the YFV17D yellow fever vaccine. Specimen: PBMCs, collected on the day of the first yellow fever vaccination. The CDR3 protein: CASSEITSTDTQYF. The DNA is TGTGCCAGTTCAGAAATAACTAGCACAGATACGCAGTATTTT.